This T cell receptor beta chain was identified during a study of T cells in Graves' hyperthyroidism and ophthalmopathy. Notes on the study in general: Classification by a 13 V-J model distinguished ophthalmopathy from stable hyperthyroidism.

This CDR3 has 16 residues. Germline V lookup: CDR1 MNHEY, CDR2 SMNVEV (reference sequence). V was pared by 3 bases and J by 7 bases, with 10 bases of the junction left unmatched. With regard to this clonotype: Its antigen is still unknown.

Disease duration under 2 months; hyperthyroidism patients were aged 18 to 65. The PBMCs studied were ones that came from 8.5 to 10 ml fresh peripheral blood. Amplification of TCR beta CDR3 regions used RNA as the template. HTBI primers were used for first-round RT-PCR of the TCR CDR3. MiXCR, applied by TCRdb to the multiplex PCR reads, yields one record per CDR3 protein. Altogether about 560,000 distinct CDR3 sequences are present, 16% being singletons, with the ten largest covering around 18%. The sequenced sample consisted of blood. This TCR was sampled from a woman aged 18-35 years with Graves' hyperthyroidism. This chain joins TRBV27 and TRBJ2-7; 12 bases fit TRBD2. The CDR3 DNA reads TGTGCCAGCAGTTTTTTCCTAGCGGGAGGGCCGGGTGAGCAGTACTTC. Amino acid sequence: CASSFFLAGGPGEQYF.